This is a list of T cell receptor beta chains from one sample in a study of tumor and adjacent non-tumor tissue in lung cancer. MiXCR, applied by TCRdb to the multiplex PCR reads, yields one record per CDR3 protein. The data contain roughly 48,000 distinct CDR3 sequences, 64% of them singletons. Source material: distant non-tumor lung tissue. These receptors were taken from a woman aged 70 to 79 with non-small cell lung cancer. CDR3s include the opening cysteine and the closing phenylalanine or tryptophan. The order of the fields is clone size, J gene, D gene, V gene, CDR3 DNA, CDR3 protein. The D gene is left open where the match is weak. Clone size is not always given. Where it is, it says once, few, many or a class for expanded clones.

- TRBJ1-4 - TRBV6-2/TRBV6-3 TGTGCCAGCAGTTCCACGCCGGGACGGGCCCGGGAAAAAATGTTTTTT CASSSTPGRAREKMFF
- TRBJ2-5 TRBD2 TRBV20-1 TGCAGTGCTATACGCCCGGGACTAGCGGGATTAGAGACCCAGTACTTC CSAIRPGLAGLETQYF
- TRBJ2-3 - TRBV7-3 TGTGCCAGCAGCCTAAGCGGTGAAGATACGCATTATTTT CASSLSGEDTHYF
- TRBJ2-3 - TRBV7-9 TGTGCCAGCAGCTATGTAGTAGCAACAGATACGCAGTATTTT CASSYVVATDTQYF
once TRBJ2-2 - TRBV10-2 TGCGCCAGCAGACCGGCGGGGAAAATGAACACAGGGGAGCTGTTTTTT CASRPAGKMNTGELFF
once TRBJ1-2 TRBD1 TRBV29-1 TGCAGCACTATGACAGGGGAGTCAGGATTCGCCTATGGCTACACTTTC CSTMTGESGFAYGYTF
- TRBJ2-3 - TRBV20-1 TGCAGTGCTAGAAACCCTAGCTGGAGTGGGGATACGCGGTATTTT CSARNPSWSGDTRYF
many TRBJ2-1 - TRBV6-6 TGTGCCAGCAGTAATAACCTTTTCGGGGGAGATTCCTACAATGAGCAGTTCTTC CASSNNLFGGDSYNEQFF
once TRBJ1-5 - TRBV20-1 TGCAGTGCTAGAGCCCAGGGTTTGAGCGATCAGCCCCAGCATTTT CSARAQGLSDQPQHF
- TRBJ2-2 - TRBV12-3/TRBV12-4 TGTGCCAGCAGCCAGACATTGACGGCCGGGGAGCTGTTTTTT CASSQTLTAGELFF
many TRBJ2-1 - TRBV6-5 TGTGCCAGCAGTTACCCGGGACTTTACAATGAGCAGTTCTTC CASSYPGLYNEQFF
- TRBJ1-1 - TRBV5-6 TGTGCCAGCAGCTCCCCTTCCAGGGAGGCTTTCTTT CASSSPSREAFF
many TRBJ1-5 - TRBV7-8 TGTGCCAGCAGCTTAGCGCTCTCGACGGAGCTCAATCAGCCCCAGCATTTT CASSLALSTELNQPQHF
- TRBJ2-1 - TRBV24-1 TGTACCACCAGTGGCGGGAGTAAGGGAACAGGGGCCCGCAATGAGCAGTTCTTC CTTSGGSKGTGARNEQFF
- TRBJ2-3 - TRBV6-5 TGTGCCAGCAGTTACAGGCTCACAGAAACGCAGTATTTT CASSYRLTETQYF
- TRBJ2-1 - TRBV5-6 TGTGCCAGCAGCTTGGGACTCCAGGTAGAGGATGAGCAATTCTTC CASSLGLQVEDEQFF
- TRBJ2-7 TRBD2 TRBV29-1 TGTAGCGTTGAAATTAGCGGGGGCAACGAGCAGTACTTC CSVEISGGNEQYF
few TRBJ2-3 - TRBV20-1 TGCAGTGCACAGCTCCGGGAGATCGGCACAGATACGCAGTATTTT CSAQLREIGTDTQYF
many TRBJ2-7 TRBD2 TRBV7-2 TGTGCCAGCAGTTTAGCCCGGGCTAGCGGGACGGGCGAGCAGTACTTC CASSLARASGTGEQYF
- TRBJ2-1 - TRBV6-5 TGTGCCAGCAGTCACACCTCCGGAGGAGACAATGAGAAGTTCTTC CASSHTSGGDNEKFF
- TRBJ2-1 - TRBV6-5 TGTGCCAGCAGTTACGGGGCCGGCTTCTTCGGCGAGCAGTCCTTC CASSYGAGFFGEQSF
many TRBJ2-7 - TRBV4-1 TGCGCCAGCAGCCAAGAATACAGGGAATATTATTACGAGCAGTACTTC CASSQEYREYYYEQYF
- TRBJ1-1 TRBD1 TRBV4-2 TGTGTCAGCAGCCAGGACAGGGTCACGATCACTGAAGCTTTCTTT CVSSQDRVTITEAFF
- TRBJ2-1 TRBD2 TRBV6-1 TGTGCCAGGAGTGTACTAGCGTACCCCTACAATGAGCAGTTCTTC CARSVLAYPYNEQFF
- TRBJ1-3 - TRBV6-1 TGTGCCAGCAATGTACATCTCTCTGGAAACACCATATATTTT CASNVHLSGNTIYF
- TRBJ2-7 TRBD1 TRBV29-1 TGCGGCGTTATCTCCGGGACAGGGTCTTGGGAGTACGAGCAGCACTTC CGVISGTGSWEYEQHF
many TRBJ1-6 - TRBV6-1 TGTGCCAGCAGAGTGGAAACAGGAGCCTATAATTCACCCCTCCACTTT CASRVETGAYNSPLHF
- TRBJ1-2 TRBD1 TRBV10-3 TGTGGCATCAGCCCCGGGACAGACTATGGCTACACCTTC CGISPGTDYGYTF
many TRBJ1-2 TRBD1 TRBV5-4 TGTGCCAGCAGTCCCAATCTACAGGGGGCATATGGCTACACCTTC CASSPNLQGAYGYTF
- TRBJ1-1 - TRBV4-1 TGCACCAGCAGCCAAGACGACCGTGACAGGCCGAACACTGAAGCTTTCTTT CTSSQDDRDRPNTEAFF
many TRBJ1-1 - TRBV6-5 TGTGCCAGCAGCTCCCGGCCCCCGCGGGGGACTGAAGCTTTCTTT CASSSRPPRGTEAFF
- TRBJ2-1 - TRBV11-3 TGTGCCAGTAGCTTGGGAAATACCTCCTACAATGAGCAGTCCTTC CASSLGNTSYNEQSF
- TRBJ2-5 TRBD2 TRBV14 TGTACCAACAGCCAAGGACTAGCGGGAACAGAGACCCAGTACTTC CTNSQGLAGTETQYF
- TRBJ1-1 - TRBV5-4 TGTGCCAGCAGCCCCCCTAGGGCAGGGGTGAACAGTGAAGCTTCCTTT CASSPPRAGVNSEASF
once TRBJ2-5 TRBD1 TRBV29-1 TGCAGCGTCGCACAAGGGACAGGCCAAGATACCCAGTACTTC CSVAQGTGQDTQYF
many TRBJ1-2 TRBD1 TRBV20-1 TGCAGTGCTAGAGGGGGGGACAGGAACTATGGCTACACCTTC CSARGGDRNYGYTF
- TRBJ2-3 - TRBV20-1 TGCAGTGCCACCCCCGGTCTGAGCACAGATACGCAGTATTTT CSATPGLSTDTQYF
- TRBJ1-1 TRBD1 TRBV13 TGTGCCAGCAGGTGGTCAGGGGAACGGGACAGGGGGAGCACTGAAGCTTTCTTT CASRWSGERDRGSTEAFF
once TRBJ2-1 TRBD2 TRBV11-1 TGTGCCGGCAGCTTAGCCCTAGCGGGCCTATACAGTGAGCAGTTCTTC CAGSLALAGLYSEQFF
many TRBJ2-2 - TRBV7-9 TGTGCCAGCAGCTTAGACACAGGGAGCACCGGGGAGCTGTTTTTT CASSLDTGSTGELFF
- TRBJ2-2 TRBD1 TRBV5-1 TGCGCCAGCAGCGGTGGACAGGGTAGTTCGGTCACCGGGGAGCTGTTTTTT CASSGGQGSSVTGELFF
- TRBJ2-7 TRBD2 TRBV6-6 TGTGCCAGCAGCCTCGCTGGCGGGAGTGTTAGGTCCTACGAGCAGCACTTC CASSLAGGSVRSYEQHF
- TRBJ2-1 - TRBV6-5 TGTGCCAGCAGTTACTCGTATTGGAACAGGACCTACGAGCAGTTCTTC CASSYSYWNRTYEQFF
- TRBJ2-1 TRBD2 TRBV4-1 TGCGCCAGCAGCCAAGATGGGCTAGCGGGAGGGTACAATGAGCAGTTGTTC CASSQDGLAGGYNEQLF
many TRBJ1-2 - TRBV12-3/TRBV12-4 TGTGCCAGCAGCCCAGGGTTCTATGGCTACACCTTC CASSPGFYGYTF
- TRBJ2-5 TRBD2 TRBV4-2 TGTACCAGCAGCGTCCGACTAGCGGCCGAAGGGGAGACCCAATACTTC CTSSVRLAAEGETQYF
once TRBJ2-3 - TRBV10-3 TGTGCCATCAGTGAGGGGGGTGAAGATACGCAGTACTTT CAISEGGEDTQYF
- TRBJ2-2 TRBD2 TRBV20-1 TGCAGTGCTAGTGGGGGGGCTAGCGGGAGGATCGGGGAGCTGTTTTTT CSASGGASGRIGELFF
- TRBJ2-5 TRBD1 TRBV5-1 TGCGCCAGCAGCTTGGCCGACAGGGTTAGAGAGACCCAGTACTTC CASSLADRVRETQYF
few TRBJ1-2 - TRBV4-1 TGCGCCAGCAACCAAGCCTATTCTGGACACCTAAACTATGGCTACACCTTC CASNQAYSGHLNYGYTF